One sample yielded the 8 T cell receptor beta chains listed below, sequenced in a study of cytomegalovirus exposure and HLA in healthy donors. PCR used 60 Vbeta primers and 13 Jbeta primers. TCRdb's table, derived via immunoSEQ multiplex PCR, lists solely in-frame clones and lacks some. The top ten hold 2.2% of the sample, which has roughly 150,000 clones, roughly 80% seen once. The sample taken for sequencing was PBMCs. These receptors were obtained from a man aged 50-59 years in good health and CMV-seropositive.

V is TRBV27 and J is TRBJ1-1; perhaps TRBD1 as D (6 bases). CDR3 length equals 14 residues. Germline CDR1 and CDR2: MNHEY and SMNVEV (reference sequence). Trimming pared 6 bases from V and 8 bases from J, leaving 19 bases between. This CDR3 reads CASSVAGGYREAFF. DNA of the CDR3: TGTGCCAGCAGCGTCGCGGGGGGCTATAGGGAAGCTTTCTTT.

The chain joins TRBV5-8 to TRBJ1-1; TRBD1 aligns across 9 bases. V lost 1 base and J lost 3; bases outside the gene matches: 4. CDR1 and CDR2 (germline): SGHTS, YDEGEE. This CDR3 has 15 residues. The CDR3 reads CASSLRDRVHTEAFF. CDR3 DNA sequence: TGTGCCAGCAGCTTGCGGGACAGGGTTCACACTGAAGCTTTCTTT.

The rearrangement joins TRBV7-9 to TRBJ2-7; TRBD1 is a possible D gene (6 bases). There are 16 residues in the CDR3. Trimming took 2 bases from V and 0 from J, leaving 14 bases between them. In germline, CDR1 is SEHNR, CDR2 FQNEAQ (reference sequence). The CDR3 region is CASSLLGRQDSYEQYF. CDR3 DNA sequence: TGTGCCAGCAGCTTACTGGGCAGACAGGACTCCTACGAGCAGTACTTC.

This chain's CDR3 is CASSISASGGPNEQFF. The CDR3 nucleotides are TGTGCCAGTAGTATTTCGGCTAGCGGGGGTCCCAATGAGCAGTTCTTC. The genes are TRBV19 and TRBJ2-1, with 10 bases aligning to TRBD2. The CDR3 consists of 16 residues. Trimming at V came to 3 bases and at J to 6 bases, leaving 8 bases not matched to a gene. Looked up from germline, CDR1 is LNHDA and CDR2 is SQIVND (reference sequence).

The chain recombines TRBV19 with TRBJ1-1, with no clear D. Per germline, CDR1 LNHDA and CDR2 SQIVND (reference sequence). V lost 5 bases, J lost 1 base, and 8 bases lay in between. The CDR3 covers 13 residues. In DNA, the CDR3 is TGTGCCAGTAGTGTGGGAGAGAACACTGAAGCTTTCTTT. Residues: CASSVGENTEAFF.

The chain recombines TRBV25-1 with TRBJ2-5; the match to TRBD1 covers 7 bases. The J call may be faulty, since TRBJ2-7 better matches the DNA end. The CDR3 consists of 15 residues. CDR1 is MGHDK and CDR2 is SYGVNS in the germline V gene. Here the CDR3 DNA reads TGTGCCAGCAGTGAATCACAGGGGCGGGCCTACGAGCAGTACTTC. Its protein product is CASSESQGRAYEQYF.

This sequence joins TRBV7-2 and TRBJ1-4; TRBD1 matches at 11 bases. V trimming: 3 bases; J trimming: 0 bases; junction bases outside the gene matches: 3. The CDR3 runs 17 residues. Looked up from germline, CDR1 is SGHTA and CDR2 is FQGNSA. Here the CDR3 DNA reads TGTGCCAGCAGCTTCGGACAGGGGGCGGCAACTAATGAAAAACTGTTTTTT. Translation: CASSFGQGAATNEKLFF.

The chain couples TRBV9 to TRBJ2-5; 14 nucleotides line up with TRBD2. The CDR3 runs to 15 residues. Losses at the gene ends were 6 bases for V and 4 bases for J; bases not matched to a gene: 5. Germline V gene sequence: CDR1 SGDLS, CDR2 YYNGEE. CDR3 in DNA: TGTGCCAGCACGACTAGCGGGGGGGCTGGAGAGACCCAGTACTTC. Translated: CASTTSGGAGETQYF.